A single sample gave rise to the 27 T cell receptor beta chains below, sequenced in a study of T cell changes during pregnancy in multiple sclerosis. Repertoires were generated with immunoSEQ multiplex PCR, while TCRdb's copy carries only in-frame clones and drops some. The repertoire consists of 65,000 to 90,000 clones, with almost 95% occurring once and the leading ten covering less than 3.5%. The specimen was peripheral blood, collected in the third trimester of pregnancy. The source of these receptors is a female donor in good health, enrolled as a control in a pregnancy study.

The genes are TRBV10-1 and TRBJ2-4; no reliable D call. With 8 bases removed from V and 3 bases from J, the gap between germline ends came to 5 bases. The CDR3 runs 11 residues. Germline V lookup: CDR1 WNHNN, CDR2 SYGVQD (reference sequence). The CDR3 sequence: CASRVKNIQYF. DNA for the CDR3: TGCGCCAGCCGAGTCAAAAACATTCAGTACTTC.

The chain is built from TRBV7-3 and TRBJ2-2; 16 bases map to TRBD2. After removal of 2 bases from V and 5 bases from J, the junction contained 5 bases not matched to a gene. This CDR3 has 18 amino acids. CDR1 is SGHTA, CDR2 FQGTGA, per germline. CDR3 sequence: CASSLLGTSGRGTGELFF. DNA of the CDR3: TGTGCCAGCAGCTTATTAGGGACTAGCGGGAGGGGAACCGGGGAGCTGTTTTTT. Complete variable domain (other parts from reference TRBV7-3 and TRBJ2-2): GAGVSQTPSNKVTEKGKYVELRCDPISGHTALYWYRQSLGQGPEFLIYFQGTGAADDSGLPNDRFFAVRPEGSVSTLKIQRTERGDSAVYLCASSLLGTSGRGTGELFFGEGSRLTVL.

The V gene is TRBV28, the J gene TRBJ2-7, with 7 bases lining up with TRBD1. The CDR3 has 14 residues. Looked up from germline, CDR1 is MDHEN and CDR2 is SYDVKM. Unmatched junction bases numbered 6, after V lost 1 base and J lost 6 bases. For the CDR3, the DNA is TGTGCCAGCAGTTTATTGGACAGGCCCAGCGAGCAGTACTTC. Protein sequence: CASSLLDRPSEQYF.

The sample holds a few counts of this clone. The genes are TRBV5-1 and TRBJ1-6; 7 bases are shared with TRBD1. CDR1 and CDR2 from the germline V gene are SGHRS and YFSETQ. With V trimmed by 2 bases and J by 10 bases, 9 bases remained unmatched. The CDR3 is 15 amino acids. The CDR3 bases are TGCGCCAGCAGCTTCCAGACAGGGAACCCCTCACCCCTCCACTTT. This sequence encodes CASSFQTGNPSPLHF.

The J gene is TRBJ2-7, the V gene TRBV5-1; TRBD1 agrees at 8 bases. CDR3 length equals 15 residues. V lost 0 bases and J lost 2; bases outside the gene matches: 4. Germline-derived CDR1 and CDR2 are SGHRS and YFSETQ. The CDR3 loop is CASSLGTGPTYEQYF. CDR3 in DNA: TGCGCCAGCAGCTTGGGGACAGGGCCGACCTACGAGCAGTACTTC.

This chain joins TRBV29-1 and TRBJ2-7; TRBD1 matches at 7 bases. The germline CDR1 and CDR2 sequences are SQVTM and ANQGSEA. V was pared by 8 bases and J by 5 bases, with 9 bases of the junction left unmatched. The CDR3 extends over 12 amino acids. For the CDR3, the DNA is TGCAGCTGTGACAGGGACAACGACGAGCAGTACTTC. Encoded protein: CSCDRDNDEQYF.

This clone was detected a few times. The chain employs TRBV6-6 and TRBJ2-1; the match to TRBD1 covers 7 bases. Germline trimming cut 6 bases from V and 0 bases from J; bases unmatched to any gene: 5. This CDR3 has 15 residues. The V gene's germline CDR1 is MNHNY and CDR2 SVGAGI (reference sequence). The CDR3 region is CASSPGQVSYNEQFF. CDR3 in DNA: TGTGCCAGCAGCCCCGGACAGGTCTCCTACAATGAGCAGTTCTTC.

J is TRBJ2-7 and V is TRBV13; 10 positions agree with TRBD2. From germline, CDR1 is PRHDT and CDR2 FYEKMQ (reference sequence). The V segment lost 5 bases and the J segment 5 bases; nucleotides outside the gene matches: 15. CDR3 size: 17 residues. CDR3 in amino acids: CASSRQAGGHGVHEQYF. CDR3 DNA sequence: TGTGCCAGCAGCAGACAAGCGGGGGGGCATGGTGTCCACGAGCAGTACTTC. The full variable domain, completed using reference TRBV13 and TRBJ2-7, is AAGVIQSPRHLIKEKRETATLKCYPIPRHDTVYWYQQGPGQDPQFLISFYEKMQSDKGSIPDRFSAQQFSDYHSELNMSSLELGDSALYFCASSRQAGGHGVHEQYFGPGTRLTVT.

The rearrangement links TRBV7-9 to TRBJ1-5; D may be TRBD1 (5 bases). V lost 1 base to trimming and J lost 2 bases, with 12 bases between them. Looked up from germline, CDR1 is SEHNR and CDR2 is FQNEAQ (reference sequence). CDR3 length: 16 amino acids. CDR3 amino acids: CASSLGRGGGNQPQHF. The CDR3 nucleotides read TGTGCCAGCAGCTTAGGAAGGGGAGGCGGCAATCAGCCCCAGCATTTT.

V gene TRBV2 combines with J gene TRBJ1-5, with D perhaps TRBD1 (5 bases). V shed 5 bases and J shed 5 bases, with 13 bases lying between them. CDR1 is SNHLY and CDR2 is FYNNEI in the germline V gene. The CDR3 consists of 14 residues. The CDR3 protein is CASSTDRPYQPQHF. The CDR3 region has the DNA TGTGCCAGCAGTACTGACAGACCCTATCAGCCCCAGCATTTT. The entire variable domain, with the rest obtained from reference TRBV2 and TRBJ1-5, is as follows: EPEVTQTPSHQVTQMGQEVILRCVPISNHLYFYWYRQILGQKVEFLVSFYNNEISEKSEIFDDQFSVERPDGSNFTLKIRSTKLEDSAMYFCASSTDRPYQPQHFGDGTRLSIL.

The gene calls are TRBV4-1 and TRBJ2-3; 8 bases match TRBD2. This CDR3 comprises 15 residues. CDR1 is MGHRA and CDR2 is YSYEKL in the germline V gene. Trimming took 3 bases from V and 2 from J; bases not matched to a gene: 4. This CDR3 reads CASSHLLAATDTQYF. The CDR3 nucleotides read TGCGCCAGCAGCCACCTACTAGCGGCCACAGATACGCAGTATTTT.

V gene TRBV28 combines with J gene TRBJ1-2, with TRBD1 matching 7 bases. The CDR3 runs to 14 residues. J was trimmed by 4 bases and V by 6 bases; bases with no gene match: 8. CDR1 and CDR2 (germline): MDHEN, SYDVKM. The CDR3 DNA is TGTGCCAGCAGCTCCGGGACAGTTAGCTATGGCTACACCTTC. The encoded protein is CASSSGTVSYGYTF.

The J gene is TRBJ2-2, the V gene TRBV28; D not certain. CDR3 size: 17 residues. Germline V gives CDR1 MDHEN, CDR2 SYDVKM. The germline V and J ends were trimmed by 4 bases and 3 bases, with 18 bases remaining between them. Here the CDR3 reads CASSSNRLRKDTGELFF. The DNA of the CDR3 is TGTGCCAGCAGTTCTAACCGACTCAGAAAAGACACCGGGGAGCTGTTTTTT.

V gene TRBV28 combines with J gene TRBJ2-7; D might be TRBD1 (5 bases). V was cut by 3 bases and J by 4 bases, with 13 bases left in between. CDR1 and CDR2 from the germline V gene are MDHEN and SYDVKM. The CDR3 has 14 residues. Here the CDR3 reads CASSFQGWVYEQYF. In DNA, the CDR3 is TGTGCCAGCAGTTTTCAGGGATGGGTGTACGAGCAGTACTTC.

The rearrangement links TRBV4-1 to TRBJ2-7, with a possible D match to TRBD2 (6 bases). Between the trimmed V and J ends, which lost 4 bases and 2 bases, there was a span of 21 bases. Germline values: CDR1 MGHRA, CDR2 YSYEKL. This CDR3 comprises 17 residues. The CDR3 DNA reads TGCGCCAGCAGCCTCATCGGTGCCGGGACTCGTCCCTACGAGCAGTACTTC. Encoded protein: CASSLIGAGTRPYEQYF.

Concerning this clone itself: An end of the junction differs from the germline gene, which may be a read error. DNA of the CDR3: TGTGCTAGCAGCTTAGGGGGCCTAGCGGTCGATGAGCAGTTCTTC. This translates into CASSLGGLAVDEQFF. The V gene is TRBV7-7, the J gene TRBJ2-1; D possibly matches TRBD1 or TRBD2 (7 bases each). The germline CDR1 and CDR2 sequences are SSHAT and FNYEAQ (reference sequence). This CDR3 has 15 amino acids.

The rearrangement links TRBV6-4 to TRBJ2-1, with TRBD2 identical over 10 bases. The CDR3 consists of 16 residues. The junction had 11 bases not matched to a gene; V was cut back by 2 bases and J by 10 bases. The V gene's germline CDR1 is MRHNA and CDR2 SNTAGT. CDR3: CASSDEVAGGWEEQFF. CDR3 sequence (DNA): TGTGCCAGCAGTGACGAAGTAGCGGGAGGTTGGGAGGAGCAGTTCTTC.

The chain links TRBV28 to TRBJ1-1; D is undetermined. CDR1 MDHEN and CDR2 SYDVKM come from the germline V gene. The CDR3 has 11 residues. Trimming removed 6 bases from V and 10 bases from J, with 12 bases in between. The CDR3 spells CASSHTLSAFF. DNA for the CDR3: TGTGCCAGCAGCCATACTCTCTCAGCTTTCTTT.

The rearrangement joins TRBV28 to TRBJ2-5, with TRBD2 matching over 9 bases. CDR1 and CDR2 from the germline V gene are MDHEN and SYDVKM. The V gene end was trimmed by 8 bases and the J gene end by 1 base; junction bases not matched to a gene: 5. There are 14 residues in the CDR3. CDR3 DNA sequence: TGTGCCAGCCTTAGCGGGGGCCTCCAAGAGACCCAGTACTTC. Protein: CASLSGGLQETQYF.

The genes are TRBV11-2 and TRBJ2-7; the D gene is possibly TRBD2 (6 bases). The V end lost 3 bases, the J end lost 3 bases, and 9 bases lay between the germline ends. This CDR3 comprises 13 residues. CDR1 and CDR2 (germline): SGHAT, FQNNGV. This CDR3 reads CASSLGGVYEQYF. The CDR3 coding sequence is TGTGCCAGCAGCTTGGGGGGAGTCTACGAGCAGTACTTC.

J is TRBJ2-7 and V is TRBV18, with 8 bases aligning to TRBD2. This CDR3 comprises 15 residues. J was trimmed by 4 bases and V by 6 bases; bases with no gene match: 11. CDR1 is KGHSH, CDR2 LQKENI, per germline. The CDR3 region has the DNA TGTGCCAGCTCTCCGGGCGGAATAGCGGGGTACGAGCAGTACTTC. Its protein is CASSPGGIAGYEQYF.

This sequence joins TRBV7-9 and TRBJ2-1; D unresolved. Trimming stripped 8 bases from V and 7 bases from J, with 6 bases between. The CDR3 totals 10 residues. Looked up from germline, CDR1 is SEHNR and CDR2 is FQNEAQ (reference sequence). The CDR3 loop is CASLSNEQFF. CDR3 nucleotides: TGTGCCAGCCTTTCGAATGAGCAGTTCTTC.

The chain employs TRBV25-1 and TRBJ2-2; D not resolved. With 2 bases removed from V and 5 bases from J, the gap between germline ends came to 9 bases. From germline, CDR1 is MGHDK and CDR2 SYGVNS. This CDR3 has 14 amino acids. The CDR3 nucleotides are TGTGCCAGCAGTGAAAGAGGTAGAACCGGGGAGCTGTTTTTT. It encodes CASSERGRTGELFF.

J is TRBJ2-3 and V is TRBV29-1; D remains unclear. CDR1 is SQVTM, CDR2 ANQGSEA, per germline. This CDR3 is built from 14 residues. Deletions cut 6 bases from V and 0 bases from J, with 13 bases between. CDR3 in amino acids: CSVGRSGSTDTQYF. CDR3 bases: TGCAGCGTGGGCCGGTCAGGCAGCACAGATACGCAGTATTTT.

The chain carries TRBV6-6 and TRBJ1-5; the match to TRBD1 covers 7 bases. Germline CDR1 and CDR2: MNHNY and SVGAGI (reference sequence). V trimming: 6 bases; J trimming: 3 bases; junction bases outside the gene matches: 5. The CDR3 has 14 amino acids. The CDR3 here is CASRRQGLNQPQHF. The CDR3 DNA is TGTGCCAGCAGACGACAGGGCCTCAATCAGCCCCAGCATTTT.

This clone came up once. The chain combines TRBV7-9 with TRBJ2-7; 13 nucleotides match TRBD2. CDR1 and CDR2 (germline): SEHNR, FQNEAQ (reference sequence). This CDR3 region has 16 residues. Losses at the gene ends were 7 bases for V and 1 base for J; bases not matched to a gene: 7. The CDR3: CASTSGTSGISYEQYF. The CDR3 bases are TGTGCCAGCACTTCCGGGACTAGCGGGATTTCCTACGAGCAGTACTTC.

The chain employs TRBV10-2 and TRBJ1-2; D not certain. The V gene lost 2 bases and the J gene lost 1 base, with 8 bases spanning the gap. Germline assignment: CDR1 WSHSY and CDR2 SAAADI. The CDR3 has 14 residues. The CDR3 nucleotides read TGCGCCAGCAGTGAGGCCAGTATTAACTATGGCTACACCTTC. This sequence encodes CASSEASINYGYTF.